This TCR beta chain emerged from a study of blood T cell repertoires in COVID-19. Study-wide background: Specimens from acute and convalescent COVID-19 originated in the United States, Italy and Spain.

Recruits, aged about 18 to 100 years, lived in under 25 US areas. This CDR3 is 15 amino acids long. CDR1 is SEHNR and CDR2 is FQNEAQ in the germline V gene (reference sequence). Between the trimmed V and J ends, which lost 1 base and 7 bases, there was a span of 13 bases. Sequencing was performed with immunoSEQ multiplex PCR; in TCRdb, only in-frame clones are kept and a portion is missing. The repertoire holds about 300,000 clones, with just over 85% as singletons. This TCR derives from a woman aged 18-29 years who had recovered from COVID-19. Source material: PBMCs or T cells enriched from blood (not recorded which). This rearrangement joins TRBV7-9 to TRBJ1-4, with unresolved D. The chain's CDR3 is CASSLGKGEGEKLFF. The CDR3 nucleotides read TGTGCCAGCAGCTTAGGGAAGGGAGAAGGTGAAAAACTGTTTTTT.